The rows below give T cell receptor beta chains drawn from one sample of a study of Ad26.COV2.S vaccination and SARS-CoV-2 variants. Using immunoSEQ multiplex PCR, the repertoire was profiled, and TCRdb retains in-frame clones only, with some absent. The sample has 250,000 or so clones, roughly 85% seen once; the top ten hold 2.9%. The material sequenced was peripheral blood, taken in a trial of Ad26.COV2.S vaccine versus placebo. The receptors shown here come from a person aged 18-60 years who received the Ad26.COV2.S COVID-19 vaccine or a placebo. Both conserved end residues are part of each CDR3. D genes are given only for firm matches. Clone size, where shown, is once, few, many, or a class for clones that have expanded.

cdr3_nt cdr3_aa clone_size v_call d_call j_call
TGCAGCGTTGTACGCCCGAACACCGGGGAGCTGTTTTTT CSVVRPNTGELFF - TRBV29-1 - TRBJ2-2
TGCGCCAGCAGCTCCGGACTAGCGGGGAATGAGCAGTTCTTC CASSSGLAGNEQFF - TRBV5-1 TRBD2 TRBJ2-1
TGTGCCAGCAGCAAGGACAGGGGGCCTGAAAAACTGTTTTTT CASSKDRGPEKLFF - TRBV7-9 TRBD1 TRBJ1-4
TGTGCCAGCAGTTTGGTAGCGGGAAGTTCCTACAATGAGCAGTTCTTC CASSLVAGSSYNEQFF - TRBV27 TRBD2 TRBJ2-1
TGTGCCAGCAGTTCGTCGGGGGGGAGCAACAATGAGCAGTTCTTC CASSSSGGSNNEQFF - TRBV4-2 TRBD2 TRBJ2-1
TGTGCCAGCAGCCCCAGAGGGGGGGATTCTGGAAACACCATATATTTT CASSPRGGDSGNTIYF - TRBV7-2 - TRBJ1-3
TGCGCCAGCAGCGCCCGGGACTACCCCACCGGGGAGCTGTTTTTT CASSARDYPTGELFF - TRBV4-1 TRBD2 TRBJ2-2
TGTGCCAGCAGTTTCTCCGGACAGGGTGGGTACGAGCAGTACTTC CASSFSGQGGYEQYF - TRBV27 TRBD1 TRBJ2-7
TGTGCTAGTGGTTTGGTAAGAGCTTCAGGCCCGGAAGCTTTCTTT CASGLVRASGPEAFF - TRBV12-5 - TRBJ1-1
TGCGCCAGCAGCTTAACGACTAGCGGGAGGTTCAATGAGCAGTTCTTC CASSLTTSGRFNEQFF - TRBV5-1 TRBD2 TRBJ2-1
TGTGCCAGCAGCTTAGGAGGTAGCGGGACGCTGGTTGAGCAGTTCTTC CASSLGGSGTLVEQFF - TRBV7-7 TRBD2 TRBJ2-1
TGTGCTAGTGGTTCGGGCGGCCCAAGGTCCCTCAATCAGCCCCAGCATTTT CASGSGGPRSLNQPQHF - TRBV12-5 - TRBJ1-5
TGTGCCAGCAGCTTAGGTGGAAATGAAAAACTGTTTTTT CASSLGGNEKLFF few TRBV7-9 - TRBJ1-4
TGTGCTAGTGGTTTAGGGACAGGAGGTAATTCACCCCTCCACTTT CASGLGTGGNSPLHF - TRBV12-5 TRBD1 TRBJ1-6
TGTGCCAGCAGTTCGGGGACGCCTGCGAACACCGGGGAGCTGTTTTTT CASSSGTPANTGELFF once TRBV6-5 - TRBJ2-2
TGTGCCAGCAGCGGGAAGGGGGGCAATAACGCTGGAAACACCATATATTTT CASSGKGGNNAGNTIYF - TRBV9 - TRBJ1-3
TGTGCCAGCAGTTCCCGGACAGGGAACACTGAAGCTTTCTTT CASSSRTGNTEAFF few TRBV2 TRBD1 TRBJ1-1
TGTGCCAGCAGTTCCCAGGGAGGTGGTGAAAAACTGTTTTTT CASSSQGGGEKLFF - TRBV6-2/TRBV6-3 - TRBJ1-4
TGTGCCAGCAGCCTGGGACAGGGGGCAAATCAGGAAAAACTGTTTTTT CASSLGQGANQEKLFF - TRBV7-6 TRBD1 TRBJ1-4
TGTGCCAGCAGTTACAGGGGACAAGAGACCCAGTACTTC CASSYRGQETQYF - TRBV6-5 - TRBJ2-5
TGTGCCAGCAGCTTAGCCCTTAGAGACAACTATGGCTACACCTTC CASSLALRDNYGYTF once TRBV11-2 - TRBJ1-2
TGTGCCAGCAGTTTTACCTCGGGGGTCGGGACAGATACGCAGTATTTT CASSFTSGVGTDTQYF - TRBV27 - TRBJ2-3
TGTGCCAGCAGTTTATGGACAGGGTATAAGGATGAGCAGTTCTTC CASSLWTGYKDEQFF - TRBV27 TRBD1 TRBJ2-1
TGTGCCAGCAGGATAGCGGGGGGTACCACAGATACGCAGTATTTT CASRIAGGTTDTQYF once TRBV6-4 TRBD2 TRBJ2-3
TGTGCCAGCAGCTCCCGGCCCCTTGCCGGCGGGGGGGCCGCGGAGACCCAGTACTTC CASSSRPLAGGGAAETQYF - TRBV7-9 TRBD2 TRBJ2-5
TGTGCCAGCAGCTTGGCCGGACTAGCGGCCTTCTACAATGAGCAGTTCTTC CASSLAGLAAFYNEQFF - TRBV7-8 TRBD2 TRBJ2-1
TGTGCCAGCTCACAAGACGGGAATCAGCCCCAGCATTTT CASSQDGNQPQHF - TRBV18 - TRBJ1-5
TGTGCCAGCAGCCGGACAGGGCTCCAGGAGACCCAGTACTTC CASSRTGLQETQYF - TRBV9 TRBD1 TRBJ2-5
TGTGCCAGCAGGGGCACAGCCTCTGGGGCCAACGTCCTGACTTTC CASRGTASGANVLTF - TRBV11-2 - TRBJ2-6
TGTGCCAGCAGCCGAACGAACACTGAAGCTTTCTTT CASSRTNTEAFF - TRBV3-1/TRBV3-2 - TRBJ1-1
TGTGCCAGCAGTTACGATCGTCCTTCTACGCAGTATTTT CASSYDRPSTQYF - TRBV6-5 - TRBJ2-3
TGTGCCAGCAGCTTAGCGGGCAGCTTGAACACTGAAGCTTTCTTT CASSLAGSLNTEAFF - TRBV7-2 - TRBJ1-1
TGTGCCAGCAGTGAAGCTAGCGGGGGGGAGAATGAGCAGTTCTTC CASSEASGGENEQFF few TRBV6-4 TRBD2 TRBJ2-1
TGTGCCAGCAGTCCTACCAGCCTGCTGGGGGAGACCCAGTACTTC CASSPTSLLGETQYF - TRBV27 - TRBJ2-5
TGTGCCAGCAGCTTTAAGAGCGGGGGAACAGATACGCAGTATTTT CASSFKSGGTDTQYF - TRBV5-6 TRBD2 TRBJ2-3
TGTGCCAGCAGCCAGACAGGGGGGCGGACTGAAGCTTTCTTT CASSQTGGRTEAFF - TRBV6-2/TRBV6-3 TRBD1 TRBJ1-1
TGCCTCGGGGGGGGCGAGGATGGCTACACCTTC CLGGGEDGYTF - TRBV20-1 - TRBJ1-2
TGTGCCAGCAGCTTCCCCGAGGGGGTTGGCTCCTACAATGAGCAGTTCTTC CASSFPEGVGSYNEQFF - TRBV7-9 - TRBJ2-1
TGTGCCAGCAGTCGGGACAGGGGTAACACCGGGGAGCTGTTTTTT CASSRDRGNTGELFF - TRBV16 TRBD1 TRBJ2-2
TGTGCCTGGAGTGTTTTCGTGTACAATGAGCAGTTCTTC CAWSVFVYNEQFF - TRBV30 - TRBJ2-1
TGTGCCAGTGCGGGGCGGGACGGCTATGGCTACACCTTC CASAGRDGYGYTF - TRBV5-6 - TRBJ1-2
TGTGCCAGCAGTCCCTGGACGAACCAGCTTAATCAGCCCCAGCATTTT CASSPWTNQLNQPQHF - TRBV6-4 - TRBJ1-5
TGTGCCAGCAGCGCCTTTACTAGCGGGAAGGATGAGCAGTTCTTC CASSAFTSGKDEQFF - TRBV5-8 TRBD2 TRBJ2-1
TGTGCCAGCCGTCAGCAGGGGGCTTACGAGCAGTACTTC CASRQQGAYEQYF - TRBV12-3/TRBV12-4 TRBD1 TRBJ2-7
TGTGCCAGCAGCCCCCACGGACCCGTCTCTGGAAACACCATATATTTT CASSPHGPVSGNTIYF - TRBV7-2 - TRBJ1-3
TGTGCCAGCAGTTTTGGGGGGACAGATACGCAGTATTTT CASSFGGTDTQYF - TRBV27 - TRBJ2-3
TGCGCCAGCAGCCAAGTAGGGACGGGGGGGGACACAGATACGCAGTATTTT CASSQVGTGGDTDTQYF - TRBV4-3 TRBD2 TRBJ2-3
TGTGCCAGCAGCCCCCCGGGCTCGACGGGGGGTGAGACCCAGTACTTC CASSPPGSTGGETQYF - TRBV3-1/TRBV3-2 TRBD2 TRBJ2-5
TGCGCCAGCAGCCAAGCGACTACACCCTCTGGGGCCAACGTCCTGACTTTC CASSQATTPSGANVLTF - TRBV4-1 - TRBJ2-6